These T cell receptor beta chains were read from a single sample in a study of blood T cell repertoires in COVID-19. The assay was immunoSEQ multiplex PCR, and TCRdb's table has in-frame clones only and misses some. The sample includes 290,000 or so clones, nearly 90% of them seen just once. The sample was PBMCs or T cells enriched from blood (not recorded which). Source of these receptors: a woman under 30 with acute COVID-19. CDR3s include the opening cysteine and the closing phenylalanine or tryptophan. The order of the fields is V gene, J gene, D gene, clone size, CDR3 protein, CDR3 DNA. The D gene is left open where the match is weak. Size tells how often a clone was seen (once, few, many) or the class of an expanded clone, and some rows leave it out.

v_gene: TRBV6-6
j_gene: TRBJ2-1
d_gene: TRBD2
abundance: NA
CDR3aa: CASSLGLGDIDNEQFF
CDR3nt: TGTGCCAGCAGTTTAGGACTAGGCGATATCGACAATGAGCAGTTCTTC

v_gene: TRBV19
j_gene: TRBJ2-7
d_gene: TRBD1
abundance: NA
CDR3aa: CASTQGQGEFYEQYF
CDR3nt: TGTGCCAGTACCCAGGGACAGGGCGAATTCTACGAGCAGTACTTC

v_gene: TRBV18
j_gene: TRBJ1-2
d_gene: NA
abundance: NA
CDR3aa: CASSPYLEESNYGYTF
CDR3nt: TGTGCCAGCTCACCTTATCTGGAGGAGTCAAACTATGGCTACACCTTC

v_gene: TRBV18
j_gene: TRBJ2-6
d_gene: TRBD1
abundance: NA
CDR3aa: CASSPRQGSGANVLTF
CDR3nt: TGTGCCAGCTCACCCCGACAGGGATCAGGGGCCAACGTCCTGACTTTC

v_gene: TRBV6-2/TRBV6-3
j_gene: TRBJ2-7
d_gene: TRBD1
abundance: NA
CDR3aa: CASSRTGEHYEQYF
CDR3nt: TGTGCCAGCAGTCGGACAGGAGAACACTACGAGCAGTACTTC

v_gene: TRBV7-3
j_gene: TRBJ1-5
d_gene: TRBD1
abundance: NA
CDR3aa: CASSLKLGTGSNQPQHF
CDR3nt: TGTGCCAGCAGCTTAAAATTAGGGACAGGGAGCAATCAGCCCCAGCATTTT

v_gene: TRBV5-1
j_gene: TRBJ2-3
d_gene: TRBD2
abundance: once
CDR3aa: CASGAGGLADTQYF
CDR3nt: TGCGCCAGCGGAGCGGGAGGACTAGCAGATACGCAGTATTTT

v_gene: TRBV10-3
j_gene: TRBJ2-1
d_gene: TRBD1
abundance: NA
CDR3aa: CAIKGTGRKVDEQFF
CDR3nt: TGTGCCATCAAAGGGACAGGGCGTAAGGTAGATGAGCAGTTCTTC

v_gene: TRBV28
j_gene: TRBJ2-7
d_gene: TRBD2
abundance: NA
CDR3aa: CASSYNGRGEQYF
CDR3nt: TGTGCCAGCAGTTATAACGGGAGGGGTGAGCAGTACTTC

v_gene: TRBV5-6
j_gene: TRBJ2-7
d_gene: NA
abundance: NA
CDR3aa: CASSLLAAYEQYF
CDR3nt: TGTGCCAGCAGCTTGCTAGCAGCCTACGAGCAGTACTTC

v_gene: TRBV28
j_gene: TRBJ2-3
d_gene: TRBD2
abundance: NA
CDR3aa: CASRVAGGTDTQYF
CDR3nt: TGTGCCAGCAGGGTAGCGGGGGGCACAGATACGCAGTATTTT

v_gene: TRBV6-5
j_gene: TRBJ2-7
d_gene: TRBD2
abundance: once
CDR3aa: CASSYTSGRRYEQYF
CDR3nt: TGTGCCAGCAGTTACACTAGCGGGAGACGCTACGAGCAGTACTTC

v_gene: TRBV19
j_gene: TRBJ2-7
d_gene: NA
abundance: NA
CDR3aa: CASSIVQGSEQYF
CDR3nt: TGTGCCAGTAGTATAGTCCAGGGCTCCGAGCAGTACTTC

v_gene: TRBV19
j_gene: TRBJ1-1
d_gene: TRBD1
abundance: few
CDR3aa: CASSIGQGTEAFF
CDR3nt: TGTGCCAGTAGTATAGGACAGGGGACTGAAGCTTTCTTT

v_gene: TRBV30
j_gene: TRBJ1-4
d_gene: NA
abundance: NA
CDR3aa: CAWNRDGEKLFF
CDR3nt: TGTGCCTGGAACAGGGATGGTGAAAAACTGTTTTTT

v_gene: TRBV27
j_gene: TRBJ2-4
d_gene: NA
abundance: once
CDR3aa: CASSHQFGGGNIQYF
CDR3nt: TGTGCCAGCAGTCATCAGTTTGGAGGCGGAAACATTCAGTACTTC

v_gene: TRBV18
j_gene: TRBJ1-6
d_gene: NA
abundance: NA
CDR3aa: CASSPALVNSPLHF
CDR3nt: TGTGCCAGCTCACCCGCGCTAGTTAATTCACCCCTCCACTTT

v_gene: TRBV27
j_gene: TRBJ2-2
d_gene: TRBD2
abundance: NA
CDR3aa: CASSPPGGATGELFF
CDR3nt: TGTGCCAGCAGCCCGCCGGGGGGTGCCACCGGGGAGCTGTTTTTT

v_gene: TRBV28
j_gene: TRBJ2-1
d_gene: TRBD2
abundance: NA
CDR3aa: CASRTSGSANEQFF
CDR3nt: TGTGCCAGCAGGACGAGCGGGAGCGCGAATGAGCAGTTCTTC

v_gene: TRBV5-1
j_gene: TRBJ2-1
d_gene: NA
abundance: NA
CDR3aa: CASSRVDRQNEQFF
CDR3nt: TGCGCCAGCAGTCGGGTAGATCGGCAAAATGAGCAGTTCTTC

v_gene: TRBV14
j_gene: TRBJ1-4
d_gene: TRBD1
abundance: NA
CDR3aa: CASSGQGAGKLFF
CDR3nt: TGTGCCAGCAGCGGGCAGGGGGCGGGAAAACTGTTTTTT

v_gene: TRBV12-5
j_gene: TRBJ1-1
d_gene: NA
abundance: few
CDR3aa: CASGYLEAWQGSGDTEAFF
CDR3nt: TGTGCTAGTGGTTATCTGGAGGCCTGGCAAGGCAGCGGGGACACTGAAGCTTTCTTT

v_gene: TRBV7-7
j_gene: TRBJ1-3
d_gene: TRBD1
abundance: NA
CDR3aa: CASSLDRGAGNTIYF
CDR3nt: TGTGCTAGCAGCTTGGACAGGGGGGCTGGAAACACCATATATTTT

v_gene: TRBV19
j_gene: TRBJ1-5
d_gene: TRBD1
abundance: once
CDR3aa: CASSPGQGNRQPQHF
CDR3nt: TGTGCCAGTAGTCCGGGACAGGGGAATAGGCAGCCCCAGCATTTT

v_gene: TRBV2
j_gene: TRBJ2-7
d_gene: NA
abundance: NA
CDR3aa: CASISGLMNYEQYF
CDR3nt: TGTGCCAGCATAAGCGGGTTGATGAACTACGAGCAGTACTTC

v_gene: TRBV6-5
j_gene: TRBJ1-4
d_gene: NA
abundance: NA
CDR3aa: CATARTVLEKLFF
CDR3nt: TGTGCCACCGCCCGGACAGTTTTAGAAAAACTGTTTTTT

v_gene: TRBV5-1
j_gene: TRBJ2-3
d_gene: NA
abundance: NA
CDR3aa: CASRRTGEADTQYF
CDR3nt: TGCGCCAGCAGAAGAACAGGCGAGGCAGATACGCAGTATTTT

v_gene: TRBV18
j_gene: TRBJ2-5
d_gene: NA
abundance: NA
CDR3aa: CASSPEETQYF
CDR3nt: TGTGCCAGCTCACCTGAGGAGACCCAGTACTTC

v_gene: TRBV24-1
j_gene: TRBJ2-1
d_gene: NA
abundance: NA
CDR3aa: CATSDPPSAKGWEQFF
CDR3nt: TGTGCCACCAGTGATCCCCCTAGCGCAAAAGGGTGGGAGCAGTTCTTC

v_gene: TRBV5-1
j_gene: TRBJ2-7
d_gene: NA
abundance: NA
CDR3aa: CASSGVADYEQYF
CDR3nt: TGCGCCAGCAGCGGTGTGGCGGACTACGAGCAGTACTTC

v_gene: TRBV18
j_gene: TRBJ1-1
d_gene: NA
abundance: NA
CDR3aa: CASSPSKGLNTEAFF
CDR3nt: TGTGCCAGCTCCCCCTCTAAGGGGTTGAACACTGAAGCTTTCTTT

v_gene: TRBV7-3
j_gene: TRBJ1-1
d_gene: NA
abundance: few
CDR3aa: CASSPQGNTEAFF
CDR3nt: TGTGCCAGCAGCCCACAGGGAAACACTGAAGCTTTCTTT

v_gene: TRBV19
j_gene: TRBJ2-7
d_gene: TRBD2
abundance: NA
CDR3aa: CASSGIAGGTHEQYF
CDR3nt: TGTGCCAGTAGTGGGATAGCGGGAGGTACCCACGAGCAGTACTTC

v_gene: TRBV19
j_gene: TRBJ2-7
d_gene: NA
abundance: NA
CDR3aa: CASSTGDGPRQYF
CDR3nt: TGTGCCAGTAGTACCGGGGATGGCCCTCGGCAGTACTTC

v_gene: TRBV13
j_gene: TRBJ2-3
d_gene: TRBD2
abundance: NA
CDR3aa: CASSRSDGGGTDTQYF
CDR3nt: TGTGCCAGCAGCAGGTCCGATGGGGGAGGGACAGATACGCAGTATTTT

v_gene: TRBV2
j_gene: TRBJ2-3
d_gene: TRBD2
abundance: NA
CDR3aa: CASSPGLARSTDTQYF
CDR3nt: TGTGCCAGCAGTCCTGGACTAGCCCGTTCTACAGATACGCAGTATTTT

v_gene: TRBV11-2
j_gene: TRBJ2-1
d_gene: TRBD2
abundance: NA
CDR3aa: CASSILLAGVHYNEQFF
CDR3nt: TGTGCCAGCAGCATACTACTAGCGGGAGTTCACTACAATGAGCAGTTCTTC

v_gene: TRBV28
j_gene: TRBJ2-7
d_gene: NA
abundance: NA
CDR3aa: CASSLPGSSYEQYF
CDR3nt: TGTGCCAGCAGTTTACCGGGGAGCTCCTACGAGCAGTACTTC

v_gene: TRBV11-3
j_gene: TRBJ2-7
d_gene: TRBD2
abundance: once
CDR3aa: CASSLVGGSSYEQYF
CDR3nt: TGTGCCAGCAGCTTAGTGGGCGGGAGCTCCTACGAGCAGTACTTC

v_gene: TRBV19
j_gene: TRBJ2-7
d_gene: TRBD2
abundance: NA
CDR3aa: CASSLAGAVEQYF
CDR3nt: TGTGCCAGTAGTTTAGCGGGAGCGGTTGAGCAGTACTTC

v_gene: TRBV13
j_gene: TRBJ2-7
d_gene: TRBD1
abundance: NA
CDR3aa: CASSLAGQGTYEQYF
CDR3nt: TGTGCCAGCAGCTTGGCCGGACAGGGGACGTACGAGCAGTACTTC

v_gene: TRBV4-1
j_gene: TRBJ2-1
d_gene: TRBD2
abundance: once
CDR3aa: CASSKDPRLAVNNEQFF
CDR3nt: TGCGCCAGCAGCAAAGATCCGAGACTAGCGGTTAACAATGAGCAGTTCTTC

v_gene: TRBV28
j_gene: TRBJ1-1
d_gene: TRBD1
abundance: NA
CDR3aa: CASSLTLRDRGLGAFF
CDR3nt: TGTGCCAGCAGTTTGACCCTCAGGGACAGGGGGCTGGGGGCTTTCTTT

v_gene: TRBV5-1
j_gene: TRBJ2-2
d_gene: TRBD2
abundance: NA
CDR3aa: CASSIAPTSATGELFF
CDR3nt: TGCGCCAGCAGCATTGCCCCAACTAGCGCTACCGGGGAGCTGTTTTTT

v_gene: TRBV7-6
j_gene: TRBJ2-7
d_gene: TRBD1
abundance: NA
CDR3aa: CASSYRQGAVEQYF
CDR3nt: TGTGCCAGCAGCTATAGACAGGGGGCGGTTGAGCAGTACTTC

v_gene: TRBV19
j_gene: TRBJ1-5
d_gene: TRBD1
abundance: NA
CDR3aa: CASNGTGSQPQHF
CDR3nt: TGTGCCAGCAACGGGACAGGGAGCCAGCCCCAGCATTTT

v_gene: TRBV27
j_gene: TRBJ2-1
d_gene: NA
abundance: NA
CDR3aa: CASSLSVRDSYNEQFF
CDR3nt: TGTGCCAGCAGTTTATCGGTCCGAGACTCCTACAATGAGCAGTTCTTC

v_gene: TRBV13
j_gene: TRBJ1-6
d_gene: NA
abundance: NA
CDR3aa: CASSVDGGGSPLHF
CDR3nt: TGTGCCAGCAGCGTGGACGGGGGTGGATCACCCCTCCACTTT

v_gene: TRBV28
j_gene: TRBJ2-2
d_gene: TRBD1
abundance: NA
CDR3aa: CASRLTGTASNTGELFF
CDR3nt: TGTGCCAGCAGGCTGACAGGGACGGCCTCGAACACCGGGGAGCTGTTTTTT

v_gene: TRBV28
j_gene: TRBJ1-2
d_gene: TRBD1
abundance: NA
CDR3aa: CASSSRNRDRRGYTF
CDR3nt: TGTGCCAGCAGTTCGAGAAACAGGGACAGGAGAGGCTACACCTTC

v_gene: TRBV19
j_gene: TRBJ1-5
d_gene: NA
abundance: few
CDR3aa: CASSRTFNQPQHF
CDR3nt: TGTGCCAGTAGTAGGACATTTAATCAGCCCCAGCATTTT

v_gene: TRBV15
j_gene: TRBJ1-3
d_gene: NA
abundance: NA
CDR3aa: CATSRAGVSGNTIYF
CDR3nt: TGTGCCACCAGCAGAGCAGGGGTGTCCGGAAACACCATATATTTT

v_gene: TRBV7-2
j_gene: TRBJ1-1
d_gene: NA
abundance: NA
CDR3aa: CASSPLVLNTEAFF
CDR3nt: TGTGCCAGCAGCCCCCTCGTTTTGAACACTGAAGCTTTCTTT